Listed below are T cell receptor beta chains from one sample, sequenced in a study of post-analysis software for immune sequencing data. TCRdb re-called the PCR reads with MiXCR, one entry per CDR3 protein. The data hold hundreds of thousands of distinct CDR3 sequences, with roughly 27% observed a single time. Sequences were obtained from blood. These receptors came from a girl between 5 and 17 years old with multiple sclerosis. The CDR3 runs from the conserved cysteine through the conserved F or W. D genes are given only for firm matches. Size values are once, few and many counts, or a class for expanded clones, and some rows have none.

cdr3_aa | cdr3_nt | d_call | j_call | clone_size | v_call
CASSRTGVHETQYF | TGTGCCAGCAGCCGGACAGGGGTCCATGAGACCCAGTACTTC | TRBD1 | TRBJ2-5 | NA | TRBV7-2
CASSQDMAPRGYGYTF | TGTGCCAGCAGCCAAGACATGGCCCCTCGGGGCTATGGCTACACCTTC | NA | TRBJ1-2 | NA | TRBV3-1
CSARGPSYNEQYF | TGCAGTGCTAGAGGGCCCTCCTACAATGAGCAGTACTTC | NA | TRBJ2-5 | once | TRBV20-1
CASSKRGGGADTQYF | TGTGCCAGCAGCAAGCGGGGGGGCGGCGCAGATACGCAGTATTTT | TRBD2 | TRBJ2-3 | NA | TRBV9
CAGSLGRGGSYNEQFF | TGCGCCGGCAGCTTAGGCCGGGGCGGCTCCTACAATGAGCAGTTCTTC | NA | TRBJ2-1 | NA | TRBV5-1
CASSLRDRGSPLHF | TGTGCCAGTAGTCTCCGGGACAGGGGCTCACCCCTCCACTTT | TRBD1 | TRBJ1-6 | few | TRBV19
CASISRVNSYGYTF | TGTGCCAGCATCTCCAGGGTGAATAGCTATGGCTACACCTTC | NA | TRBJ1-2 | NA | TRBV6-5
CASSPVGRVRSSEQFF | TGCGCCAGCAGCCCTGTGGGGCGAGTAAGGTCCTCTGAGCAGTTCTTC | NA | TRBJ2-1 | few | TRBV5-1
CASNLFGGGTDTQYF | TGTGCCAGCAACTTATTCGGGGGGGGGACAGATACGCAGTATTTT | TRBD2 | TRBJ2-3 | few | TRBV7-2
CSVEAAPSRTEAFF | TGCAGCGTTGAAGCGGCCCCCTCGAGGACTGAAGCTTTCTTT | NA | TRBJ1-1 | few | TRBV29-1
CAISEGLAEVYEQFF | TGTGCCATCAGTGAAGGACTAGCGGAAGTCTATGAGCAGTTCTTC | TRBD2 | TRBJ2-1 | many | TRBV10-3
CSVEDPRDYEQYF | TGCAGCGTTGAAGATCCGCGAGACTACGAGCAGTACTTC | NA | TRBJ2-7 | NA | TRBV29-1
CASSLSNQETQYF | TGTGCCAGCAGTTTATCCAACCAAGAGACCCAGTACTTC | NA | TRBJ2-5 | NA | TRBV28
CAGSSPGSGETQYF | TGCGCCGGCAGCTCGCCAGGTTCCGGGGAGACCCAGTACTTC | NA | TRBJ2-5 | NA | TRBV5-1
CASSQDSSGEYTQYF | TGTGCCAGCAGCCAAGACTCTAGCGGGGAATATACGCAGTATTTT | TRBD2 | TRBJ2-3 | NA | TRBV7-2
CASSLQAPDNEQFF | TGCGCCAGCAGCCTACAAGCGCCGGATAATGAGCAGTTCTTC | NA | TRBJ2-1 | few | TRBV4-3
CSVVSGRAPYEQYF | TGCAGCGTTGTCAGCGGGAGGGCTCCCTACGAGCAGTACTTC | TRBD2 | TRBJ2-7 | many | TRBV29-1
CATKDTASTEAFF | TGTGCCACAAAGGACACTGCGAGCACTGAAGCTTTCTTT | NA | TRBJ1-1 | NA | TRBV6-5
CSAGGHDLSNTEAFF | TGCAGTGCTGGAGGCCACGACCTGTCGAACACTGAAGCTTTCTTT | NA | TRBJ1-1 | NA | TRBV20-1
CSARPPGQINEKRFF | TGCAGTGCTCGACCACCGGGACAGATTAATGAAAAACGGTTTTTT | TRBD1 | TRBJ1-4 | NA | TRBV20-1
CASSVRGRRGEQYF | TGTGCCAGCAGTGTACGAGGGAGAAGAGGCGAGCAGTACTTC | NA | TRBJ2-7 | few | TRBV25-1
CASSLLGFDEQFF | TGTGCCAGCAGTTTACTCGGGTTCGATGAGCAGTTCTTC | NA | TRBJ2-1 | few | TRBV12-3/TRBV12-4
CASTGVAGAPWDEQFF | TGCGCCAGCACCGGAGTAGCGGGGGCCCCTTGGGATGAGCAGTTCTTC | TRBD2 | TRBJ2-1 | NA | TRBV5-1
CASTGKRLNEQFF | TGTGCCAGCACAGGGAAGCGGCTCAATGAGCAGTTCTTC | NA | TRBJ2-1 | NA | TRBV7-2
CASSDGQGRDSPLHF | TGTGCCAGCAGTGACGGACAGGGGCGGGATTCACCCCTCCACTTT | TRBD1 | TRBJ1-6 | NA | TRBV28
CASSLGPGQGTSPLHF | TGTGCCAGCAGCCTCGGGCCGGGACAGGGAACTTCACCCCTCCACTTT | TRBD1 | TRBJ1-6 | NA | TRBV28
CATRQVAAGADTQYF | TGTGCCACCCGACAGGTCGCAGCGGGTGCAGATACGCAGTATTTT | NA | TRBJ2-3 | few | TRBV27
CAIGTVSYNEQFF | TGTGCCATCGGGACAGTCTCCTACAATGAGCAGTTCTTC | TRBD1 | TRBJ2-1 | NA | TRBV2
CSAGQDRGPTEAFF | TGCAGCGCTGGGCAGGACAGGGGGCCCACTGAAGCTTTCTTT | TRBD1 | TRBJ1-1 | NA | TRBV29-1
CASSLEGMNTEAFF | TGCGCCAGCAGCTTGGAGGGGATGAACACTGAAGCTTTCTTT | NA | TRBJ1-1 | few | TRBV5-1
CASSGSAGGPADTQYF | TGTGCCAGCAGCGGATCAGCGGGAGGGCCCGCAGATACGCAGTATTTT | TRBD2 | TRBJ2-3 | few | TRBV7-2
CASSQGRGLASEQFF | TGTGCCAGCAGCCAAGGGAGGGGACTAGCGAGTGAGCAGTTCTTC | TRBD2 | TRBJ2-1 | NA | TRBV3-1
CASSLATGRSSYEQYF | TGCGCCAGCAGCTTGGCAACGGGACGAAGCTCCTACGAGCAGTACTTC | NA | TRBJ2-7 | NA | TRBV5-1
CASSSQGARGYTF | TGTGCCAGCAGCTCACAGGGGGCGAGAGGCTACACCTTC | TRBD1 | TRBJ1-2 | NA | TRBV28
CSVHPPGTLLQETQYF | TGCAGCGTTCACCCTCCCGGGACCCTTTTGCAAGAGACCCAGTACTTC | NA | TRBJ2-5 | NA | TRBV29-1
CASSSGTGVRETQYF | TGTGCCAGCAGTTCCGGGACAGGGGTTCGAGAGACCCAGTACTTC | TRBD1 | TRBJ2-5 | NA | TRBV28
CASSSASPSGFLYNEQFF | TGTGCCAGCAGTTCCGCTAGTCCTAGCGGGTTCCTCTACAATGAGCAGTTCTTC | TRBD2 | TRBJ2-1 | few | TRBV28
CSASVWASGKNIQYF | TGCAGTGCTAGTGTCTGGGCTAGCGGGAAAAACATTCAGTACTTC | TRBD2 | TRBJ2-4 | few | TRBV20-1
CSAERVLAKNIQYF | TGCAGCGCCGAGAGGGTACTAGCCAAAAACATTCAGTACTTC | NA | TRBJ2-4 | many | TRBV29-1
CASSYSPGDTEAFF | TGTGCCAGCAGTTACTCCCCAGGGGACACTGAAGCTTTCTTT | NA | TRBJ1-1 | NA | TRBV6-5
CASSRDRGPGYTF | TGTGCCAGCAGCCGCGACAGGGGACCTGGCTACACCTTC | TRBD1 | TRBJ1-2 | few | TRBV6-1
CASRKDGGAYGYTF | TGTGCCAGCAGAAAAGATGGGGGGGCCTATGGCTACACCTTC | NA | TRBJ1-2 | few | TRBV28